The TCR beta chain under discussion was sequenced for a study of shared clonotypes between healthy human individuals. Across the study: A couple of women and three men aged 18 to 49 served as donors.

As to this clone: Its target is unknown. This same CDR3 is encoded by further DNA sequences in the sample.

Study-wide results and caveats: As a rule, naive subsets had a larger estimated richness than memory subsets. Among non-shared clonotypes, generation probabilities were lower than among those shared by all four donors.

Adult Caucasians living in Nashville, Tennessee made up all of the donors. Profiling relied on immunoSEQ multiplex PCR, and the TCRdb table lists in-frame clones only, not all of them. The data contain more than 2,000,000 clones, 80% to 95% of them seen just once; the ten biggest clones take up roughly 0.36%. The sequence was collected from a young man in good health. Some clones in this sample may be carry-over from other donors' samples. Sequenced sample: naive CD4+ T cells from PBMCs. The subset here: CD45RA+ positively selected.

This CDR3 reads CASSLGQDIQYF. CDR3 DNA: TGCGCCAGCAGCTTGGGACAGGATATTCAGTACTTC. V and J are TRBV5-1 and TRBJ2-4, with D tentatively TRBD1 (6 bases). V lost 0 bases and J lost 10, with 8 bases in between. CDR1 and CDR2 (germline): SGHRS, YFSETQ. The length of the CDR3 is 12 residues.